These 7 T cell receptor beta chains came from one sample sequenced in a study of CD8+ T cells in alopecia areata. About 5 patients' sorted CD4+ cells yielded CD25+CD127- cells. cDNA reverse transcribed from extracted RNA served as the sequencing template. Generated by immunoSEQ multiplex PCR, the TCRdb table keeps only in-frame clones and is missing some. The sample contains 35,000 or so clones, around 50% of which appear only once. The sample comprised CD4+ Tregs sorted from blood. The receptors shown here come from a human donor with alopecia areata.

The rearrangement uses TRBV5-4 and TRBJ2-3, with a tentative D call TRBD2 (6 bases). This CDR3 contains 18 residues. Trimming stripped 4 bases from V and 4 bases from J, with 25 bases between. Germline loops: CDR1 SGHNT, CDR2 YYREEE (reference sequence). This chain's CDR3 is CASSPTSVLGGRPDTQYF. The CDR3 coding sequence is TGTGCCAGCAGCCCGACCTCAGTACTAGGTGGGAGGCCAGATACGCAGTATTTT.

The chain is built from TRBV30 and TRBJ1-1; no reliable D call. The V gene's germline CDR1 is GTSNPN and CDR2 SVGIG (reference sequence). This CDR3 comprises 14 residues. V was pared by 3 bases and J by 0 bases, with 11 bases between. The CDR3 sequence is CAWSKRMLNTEAFF. DNA for the CDR3: TGTGCCTGGAGCAAACGGATGTTGAACACTGAAGCTTTCTTT.

This chain links TRBV7-3 with TRBJ1-2; D remains ambiguous. Looked up from germline, CDR1 is SGHTA and CDR2 is FQGTGA. CDR3 length: 13 residues. Trimming took 4 bases from V and 5 from J, leaving 11 bases between them. In nucleotides, the CDR3 is TGTGCCAGCAGCTCAGGATCCACTTATGGCTACACCTTC. It yields the protein CASSSGSTYGYTF.

This chain joins TRBV5-1 and TRBJ2-7; 7 nucleotides agree with TRBD1. Germline CDR1 is SGHRS and CDR2 is YFSETQ. The CDR3 consists of 15 residues. The trim removed 4 bases at V and 2 bases at J, leaving 9 bases unmatched. The CDR3: CASSPTSGTAYEQYF. The DNA for the CDR3 is TGCGCCAGCAGCCCGACCTCCGGGACAGCCTACGAGCAGTACTTC.

This chain connects TRBV5-4 to TRBJ2-7; a weak D match, TRBD1 (5 bases). The germline V gene has CDR1 SGHNT and CDR2 YYREEE (reference sequence). The CDR3 covers 15 residues. V lost 0 bases and J lost 0, with 10 bases in between. CDR3 residues: CASSLGGASSYEQYF. CDR3 sequence (DNA): TGTGCCAGCAGCTTGGGGGGCGCGAGCTCCTACGAGCAGTACTTC.

This chain links TRBV7-8 with TRBJ1-5, with D perhaps TRBD1 (6 bases). CDR1 is SGHVS, CDR2 FQNEAQ, per germline. The CDR3 has 16 amino acids. The germline V and J ends were trimmed by 7 bases and 2 bases, with 18 bases remaining between them. As DNA, the CDR3 is TGTGCCAGCACTAACTTGGGGGGGCTGGGCAATCAGCCCCAGCATTTT. Protein product: CASTNLGGLGNQPQHF.

V gene TRBV4-1 combines with J gene TRBJ2-7; tentative D call: TRBD1 (5 bases). Germline loops: CDR1 MGHRA, CDR2 YSYEKL. V was cut by 4 bases and J by 11 bases, with 15 bases left in between. The CDR3 totals 12 residues. CDR3 sequence: CASSPQVGPEYF. The DNA of the CDR3 is TGCGCCAGCAGCCCACAGGTCGGCCCGGAGTACTTC.